The entry below describes one TCR beta chain. Its antigen is not identified. The conserved phenylalanine or tryptophan normally closing the CDR3 is absent here, so this likely arose from a read error. Starting from 450 to 500 ng of total RNA, TCR beta cDNA was produced with a primer in the constant region. Modified slightly, ARM-PCR produced TCR beta libraries over three nested multiplex PCR rounds. Both of the initial two PCR rounds ran for approximately 11 cycles and employed TRBV1-TRBV30 forward primers alongside a C-beta reverse primer. TCRdb re-derived calls from the multiplex PCR reads in MiXCR, one entry per CDR3 protein. The top ten hold roughly 9% of the sample, which has fewer than 350,000 distinct CDR3 sequences, approximately 65% seen once. This sample is part of a study of tumor-infiltrating lymphocytes in primary liver carcinoma. Study-wide results and limits: Tumor-adjacent and tumor-blood pairs displayed less overlap than did pairs of tumor regions.

The study extracted blood RNA from unsorted whole blood and also extracted germline DNA. With V trimmed by 9 bases and J by 1 base, 15 bases remained unmatched. Germline-derived CDR1 and CDR2 are SGHNT and YYREEE (reference sequence). This CDR3 is 17 amino acids long. The chain employs TRBV5-4 and TRBJ2-1; 8 positions match TRBD2. The sample consisted of peripheral blood. The receptor comes from a man aged 40-49 years with primary liver carcinoma and hepatitis B virus infection. CDR3 region: CANSLGSGSRSYNEQFI. In DNA, the CDR3 is TGTGCCAATAGCCTGGGGAGCGGGAGTCGTTCCTACAATGAGCAGTTCATC.